This T cell receptor beta chain was retrieved from a study of blood T cell repertoires in COVID-19. Overall study: The United States, Italy and Spain provided the acute and convalescent COVID-19 samples.

CDR1 and CDR2 from the germline V gene are LNHDA and SQIVND (reference sequence). The CDR3 sequence is 14 residues long. Under the authors' procedure: Estimation of nucleated cell counts relied on the amplification of reference gene primers. Data came from immunoSEQ multiplex PCR; TCRdb stores just in-frame clones and leaves some out. The V and J calls and the clone size are those of that table, but D and trimming were determined from the DNA. The sample has more than 100,000 clones; 90% are singletons. Regarding this clone: Its ends do not fully match the called genes, so a read error is possible.

The rearrangement uses TRBV19 and TRBJ2-2; 9 bases are shared with TRBD1. This sequence was found in a woman aged 55 to 70 with COVID-19, enrolled during active disease. Material: peripheral blood. CDR3 bases: TGCGCCTGCGCCGGACAGGGGTCCCCCGGGGAGCTGTTTTTT. Protein sequence: CACAGQGSPGELFF. Variable domain in full (rest from reference TRBV19 and TRBJ2-2): DGGITQSPKYLFRKEGQNVTLSCEQNLNHDAMYWYRQDPGQGLRLIYYSQIVNDFQKGDIAEGYSVSREKKESFPLTVTSAQKNPTAFYLCACAGQGSPGELFFGEGSRLTVL.